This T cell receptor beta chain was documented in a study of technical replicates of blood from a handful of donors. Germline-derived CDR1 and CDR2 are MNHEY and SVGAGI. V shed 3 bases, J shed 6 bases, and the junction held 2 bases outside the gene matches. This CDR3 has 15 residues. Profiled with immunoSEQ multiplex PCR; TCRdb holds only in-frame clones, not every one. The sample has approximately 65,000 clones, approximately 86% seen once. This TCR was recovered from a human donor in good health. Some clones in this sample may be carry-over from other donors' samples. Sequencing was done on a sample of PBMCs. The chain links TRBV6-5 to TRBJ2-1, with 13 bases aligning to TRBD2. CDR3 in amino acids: CASSYTSGGVNEQFF. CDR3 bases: TGTGCCAGCAGTTATACTAGCGGGGGGGTCAATGAGCAGTTCTTC.